Listed below are T cell receptor beta chains from one sample, sequenced in a study of OX40 agonist ivuxolimab in advanced cancers. Method: immunoSEQ multiplex PCR; TCRdb's copy keeps in-frame clones and lacks some. The sample lists more than 65,000 clones, under 90% occurring once. Sequences were derived from CD4+ or CD8+ T cells sorted from blood, sampled in a trial of the OX40 agonist ivuxolimab. Source of these receptors: an adult with an advanced solid tumor such as melanoma, head and neck, liver or kidney cancer. Each CDR3 is given with its conserved first and last residue. Fields, in order: J gene, V gene, CDR3 protein.

J gene: TRBJ1-2
V gene: TRBV29-1
CDR3 protein: CSAGQDYGYTF

J gene: TRBJ2-5
V gene: TRBV21-1
CDR3 protein: CASSKAWTEQETQYF

J gene: TRBJ1-3
V gene: TRBV30
CDR3 protein: CACMSFSGNTIYF

J gene: TRBJ1-3
V gene: TRBV18
CDR3 protein: CASSPTKGYRNTIYF

J gene: TRBJ2-2
V gene: TRBV9
CDR3 protein: CASSVAGRDTGELFF

J gene: TRBJ2-5
V gene: TRBV7-8
CDR3 protein: CASTTSGQETQYF

J gene: TRBJ2-3
V gene: TRBV5-1
CDR3 protein: CASSFGKDTQYF

J gene: TRBJ1-2
V gene: TRBV5-4
CDR3 protein: CASSAGGAVPYGYTF

J gene: TRBJ2-3
V gene: TRBV27
CDR3 protein: CASSLRGPDTQYF

J gene: TRBJ2-7
V gene: TRBV19
CDR3 protein: CASKGRDRGHEQYF

J gene: TRBJ2-7
V gene: TRBV29-1
CDR3 protein: CSVVRGNYEQYF

J gene: TRBJ2-7
V gene: TRBV5-3
CDR3 protein: CARSLRGHSYEQYF

J gene: TRBJ2-1
V gene: TRBV5-6
CDR3 protein: CASSPRTTGTRLYNEQFF

J gene: TRBJ1-1
V gene: TRBV7-3
CDR3 protein: CASSLAGVNTEAFF

J gene: TRBJ1-2
V gene: TRBV4-3
CDR3 protein: CASSQALIGNYGYTF

J gene: TRBJ2-5
V gene: TRBV18
CDR3 protein: CASSPSIRATQETQYF

J gene: TRBJ1-2
V gene: TRBV5-8
CDR3 protein: CASSRRVNYGYTF

J gene: TRBJ1-5
V gene: TRBV21-1
CDR3 protein: CASSKRNQPQHF